This entry is about one T cell receptor beta chain. This record belongs to a study of blood T cell repertoires in COVID-19. Study details: PBMCs, B-cell-depleted T cells, or T cells were the source of the cDNA or gDNA that made up the material.

The CDR3 is made up of 14 amino acids. V lost 1 base, J lost 5 bases, and 10 bases lay in between. The germline gives CDR1 MNHNS, CDR2 SASEGT. Data came from immunoSEQ multiplex PCR; TCRdb stores just in-frame clones and leaves some out. The sample carries 200,000 to 250,000 clones, approximately 89% recorded once. This receptor was obtained from an older woman who had recovered from COVID-19. The sample taken for sequencing was peripheral blood. The genes are TRBV6-1 and TRBJ2-3; no firm D call. CDR3 residues: CASSEGLLRDTQYF. In DNA, the CDR3 is TGTGCCAGCAGTGAAGGTCTGCTTAGAGATACGCAGTATTTT.